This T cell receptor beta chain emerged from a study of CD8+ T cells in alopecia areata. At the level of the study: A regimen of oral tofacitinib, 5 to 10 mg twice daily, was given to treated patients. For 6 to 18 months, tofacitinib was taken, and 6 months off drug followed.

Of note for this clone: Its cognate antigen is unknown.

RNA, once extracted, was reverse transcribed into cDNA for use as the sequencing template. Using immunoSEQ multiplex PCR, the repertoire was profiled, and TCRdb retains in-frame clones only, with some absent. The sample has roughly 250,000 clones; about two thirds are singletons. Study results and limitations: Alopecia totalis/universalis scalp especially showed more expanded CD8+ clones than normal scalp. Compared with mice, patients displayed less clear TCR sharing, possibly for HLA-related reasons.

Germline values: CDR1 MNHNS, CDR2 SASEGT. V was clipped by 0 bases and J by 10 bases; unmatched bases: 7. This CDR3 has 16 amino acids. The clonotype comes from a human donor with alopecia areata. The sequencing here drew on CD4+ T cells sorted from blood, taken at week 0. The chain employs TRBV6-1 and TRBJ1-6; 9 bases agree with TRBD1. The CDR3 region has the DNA TGTGCCAGCAGTGAAGCGACGGGACAGGGTTTCTCACCCCTCCACTTT. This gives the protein CASSEATGQGFSPLHF.